The source of this T cell receptor (beta chain) is a study of response to subunit inactivated influenza vaccine. TCRdb recomputed calls from the RT-PCR reads with MiXCR, one row per CDR3 protein. The sample comprises about 300,000 distinct CDR3 sequences, around a fifth of which are singletons, and 10% rests with the top ten. Study-wide results and limits: Authors suggested each seasonal influenza vaccination recruits few new T cells.

Points on this clonotype: No antigen is known for it.

V gave up 5 bases and J gave up 7 bases; unmatched junction bases: 9. CDR3 length equals 15 residues. Germline-derived CDR1 and CDR2 are MNHEY and SVGEGT. This sequence was found in a man between 50 and 75 years old who received an inactivated influenza vaccine. This rearrangement joins TRBV6-2 or TRBV6-3 to TRBJ2-7; 12 bases line up with TRBD1. Sequenced here: PBMCs from blood, sampled roughly 20 months after vaccination. The CDR3 loop is CASSDPGQGAGEQYF. CDR3 coding DNA: TGTGCCAGCAGTGACCCGGGACAGGGGGCTGGTGAGCAGTACTTC.